A few counts support the clone carrying this T cell receptor beta chain. This CDR3 region has 14 residues. After removal of 6 bases from V and 1 base from J, the junction contained 5 bases not matched to a gene. Germline values: CDR1 MNHEY, CDR2 SVGAGI. Here immunoSEQ multiplex PCR was the method, and the copy in TCRdb shows in-frame clones only, minus some. The data show over 65,000 clones, with more than 80% seen just once and around 7% held by the top ten. This specimen comes from a study of blood T cell repertoires in COVID-19. Study overall: Samples taken during acute and convalescent COVID-19 were collected in the United States, Italy and Spain.

V and J are TRBV6-5 and TRBJ1-1, with TRBD1 matching 7 bases. The sequence was obtained from a human donor in a cohort sampled during active COVID-19. Sequencing was carried out using peripheral blood. CDR3 sequence (DNA): TGTGCCAGCAGCGACAGGGTGGAGAACACTGAAGCTTTCTTT. As protein: CASSDRVENTEAFF.